This passage covers 9 T cell receptor beta chains from one sample sequenced in a study of shared clonotypes between healthy human individuals (dated by TCRdb to 2019 to 2021). Receptor libraries were prepared by the immunoSEQ multiplex PCR assay. TCRdb limited this immuneACCESS table to in-frame rearrangements with V and J called. A share of clones is missing; checked studies link under half to unresolved V genes, and the rest is unexplained. The sample profile shows 2.3 million or so clones; about 92% of them were found once. Of the sample, under 0.45% is held by the ten largest clones. The sample taken for sequencing was naive CD4+ T cells from PBMCs. What this sample's cell subset or site label stands for: CD45RA+ positively selected. The receptors originated from a man between 18 and 29 years old in good health. Some clones in this sample may be carry-over from other donors' samples.

Comments on this clone: Other DNA sequences in this sample translate to the same CDR3. The chain uses TRBV7-9 and TRBJ2-3; D might be TRBD1 (5 bases). Deletions cut 2 bases from V and 0 bases from J, with 9 bases between. The CDR3 consists of 15 residues. CDR1 and CDR2 from the germline V gene are SEHNR and FQNEAQ (reference sequence). In DNA, the CDR3 is TGTGCCAGCAGCTTAAGTACAGGAAGCACAGATACGCAGTATTTT. Residues: CASSLSTGSTDTQYF.

This sequence joins TRBV15 and TRBJ2-1; no reliable D call. CDR1 is LNHNV, CDR2 YYDKDF, per germline (reference sequence). The V end was cut by 3 bases, the J end by 0 bases, with 15 bases between. This CDR3 is 17 amino acids long. This CDR3 is CATSSGIWQSSYNEQFF. The CDR3 nucleotides read TGTGCCACCAGCAGCGGAATATGGCAGAGCTCCTACAATGAGCAGTTCTTC.

The rearrangement joins TRBV7-3 to TRBJ2-1; D is unclear. The CDR3 totals 15 residues. The germline V gene encodes CDR1 SGHTA and CDR2 FQGTGA. Trimming removed 2 bases from V and 6 bases from J, with 14 bases in between. CDR3: CASSLRSTVFNEQFF. CDR3 nucleotides: TGTGCCAGCAGCTTACGGTCTACGGTGTTCAATGAGCAGTTCTTC.

CDR3 in amino acids: CASSSGQGSETQYF. CDR3 bases: TGTGCCAGCAGTTCGGGACAGGGAAGCGAGACCCAGTACTTC. The V and J genes are TRBV28 and TRBJ2-5, with TRBD1 matching over 9 bases. This CDR3 has 14 amino acids. CDR1 MDHEN and CDR2 SYDVKM come from the germline V gene. The V gene end was trimmed by 4 bases and the J gene end by 5 bases; junction bases not matched to a gene: 5.

This clone was observed a single time. This chain joins TRBV2 and TRBJ2-2; 8 nucleotides agree with TRBD1. Germline V CDR1 and CDR2: SNHLY, FYNNEI. The CDR3 runs to 15 residues. Losses at the gene ends were 6 bases for V and 4 bases for J; bases not matched to a gene: 7. The CDR3 sequence: CASRGGTGFTGELFF. The CDR3 DNA is TGTGCCAGCAGGGGCGGGACAGGCTTCACCGGGGAGCTGTTTTTT.

J is TRBJ2-5 and V is TRBV28; TRBD2 might be the D (6 bases). Germline V gene sequence: CDR1 MDHEN, CDR2 SYDVKM. Deletions cut 6 bases from V and 4 bases from J, with 18 bases between. The CDR3 length is 15 residues. In DNA, the CDR3 is TGTGCCAGCAGAACAAAAGAGACTAGGGGAGAGACCCAGTACTTC. Translated: CASRTKETRGETQYF.

The chain has TRBV18 and TRBJ2-7; D is perhaps TRBD2 (6 bases). V lost 3 bases to trimming and J lost 5 bases, with 20 bases between them. The CDR3 spans 16 residues. The germline V gene has CDR1 KGHSH and CDR2 LQKENI. CDR3 amino acids: CASSPTYDGGTDEQYF. CDR3 coding DNA: TGTGCCAGCTCACCCACGTACGACGGCGGGACGGACGAGCAGTACTTC.

The chain joins TRBV21-1 to TRBJ1-5; no check of the table's D call, TRBD1, against the DNA was made. TRBV21-1 is shown as a pseudogene. This CDR3 has 15 residues. The CDR3 loop is CASSKINNSNQPQHF. The CDR3 DNA reads as TGTGCCAGCAGCAAAATAAACAATAGCAATCAGCCCCAGCATTTT.

The rearrangement joins TRBV10-1 to TRBJ1-2; D not certain. The CDR3 is 13 residues long. The germline gives CDR1 WNHNN, CDR2 SYGVQD (reference sequence). V shed 4 bases and J shed 3 bases, with 9 bases lying between them. In nucleotides, the CDR3 is TGCGCCAGCAGTGCGTTGTGGGACTATGGCTACACCTTC. Its translation is CASSALWDYGYTF.